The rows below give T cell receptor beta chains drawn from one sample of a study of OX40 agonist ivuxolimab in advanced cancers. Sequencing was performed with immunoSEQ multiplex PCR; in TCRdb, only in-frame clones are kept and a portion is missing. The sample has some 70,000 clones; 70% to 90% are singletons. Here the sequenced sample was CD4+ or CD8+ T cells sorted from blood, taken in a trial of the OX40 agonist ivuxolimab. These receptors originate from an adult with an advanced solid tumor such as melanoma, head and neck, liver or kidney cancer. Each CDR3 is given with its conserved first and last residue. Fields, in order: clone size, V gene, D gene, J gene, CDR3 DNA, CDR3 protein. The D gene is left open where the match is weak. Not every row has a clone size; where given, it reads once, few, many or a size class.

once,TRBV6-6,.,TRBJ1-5,TGTGCCAGCAGTAGGGGACTTAGCAATCAGCCCCAGCATTTT,CASSRGLSNQPQHF
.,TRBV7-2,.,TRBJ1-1,TGTGCCAGCAGCGCCCTTATCGGGGTGGCTGAAGCTTTCTTT,CASSALIGVAEAFF
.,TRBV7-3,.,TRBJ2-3,TGTGCCAGCAGCCCAGGGGCAGGGGATACGCAGTATTTT,CASSPGAGDTQYF
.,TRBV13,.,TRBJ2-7,TGTGCCAGCAGCTTAGGCCTGCCTATAAGCTCCTACGAGCAGTACTTC,CASSLGLPISSYEQYF
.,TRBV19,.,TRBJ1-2,TGTGCCAGTAATAGGGGCGGCTACACCTTC,CASNRGGYTF
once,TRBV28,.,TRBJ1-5,TGTGCCAGCAGTCCTATCGGGCACCAGCCCCAGCATTTT,CASSPIGHQPQHF
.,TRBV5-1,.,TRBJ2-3,TGCGCCAGCAGCTTGGATCCAGGGTTAACAGATACGCAGTATTTT,CASSLDPGLTDTQYF
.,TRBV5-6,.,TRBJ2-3,TGTGCCAGCAGCTTGGTACTGCCGGGGGGCGATACGCAGTATTTT,CASSLVLPGGDTQYF
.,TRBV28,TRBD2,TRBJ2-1,TGTGCCAGCAGGCCGGGGGGGAGCTCCTACAATGAGCAGTTCTTC,CASRPGGSSYNEQFF
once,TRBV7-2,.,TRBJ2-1,TGTGCCAGCAGCTTGGGTCCGAGCGTCGAGAAGCAGTTCTTC,CASSLGPSVEKQFF
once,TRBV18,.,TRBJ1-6,TGTGCCAGCTCAACCCGCTCCGGGGAATCACCCCTCCACTTT,CASSTRSGESPLHF